Sequencing of this T cell receptor beta chain was carried out in a study of PD-1 blockade in classical Hodgkin lymphoma. General study points: Whoever responded completely had baseline diversity much like that seen in newly diagnosed patients. Relapsed/refractory patients reportedly had the lowest baseline TCR diversity, below newly diagnosed patients, who were below healthy donors.

As to this clone: The antigen is unknown.

TCRdb keeps only in-frame clones here, not all; method: immunoSEQ multiplex PCR. The table lists more than 90,000 clones, roughly 76% of them singletons. CDR3 size: 15 residues. V lost 7 bases, J lost 0 bases, and 18 bases lay in between. Germline CDR1 is SQVTM and CDR2 is ANQGSEA. Relapses following autologous stem cell transplantation were seen in all patients, with brentuximab vedotin exposure varying. The chain uses TRBV29-1 and TRBJ1-2, with D possibly TRBD1 on 5 matching bases. The sequencing here drew on peripheral blood mononuclear cells (PBMCs), taken before the second cycle of nivolumab. The TCR was taken from a human donor with classical Hodgkin lymphoma. CDR3 in amino acids: CSAGTSDTANYGYTF. The CDR3 DNA reads as TGCAGCGCCGGGACCTCCGACACCGCTAACTATGGCTACACCTTC.